The 2 T cell receptor beta chains below all came from one sample that was sequenced in a study of blood T cell repertoires in COVID-19. Using immunoSEQ multiplex PCR, the repertoire was profiled, and TCRdb retains in-frame clones only, with some absent. The table shows roughly 250,000 clones, with around nine tenths occurring only once. The specimen sequenced was PBMCs or T cells enriched from blood (not recorded which). All receptors derive from a woman aged 45-60 years who had recovered from COVID-19.

The chain links TRBV28 to TRBJ1-1; the D gene is possibly TRBD1 (6 bases). The CDR3 runs 14 residues. Between the trimmed V and J ends, which lost 3 bases and 5 bases, there was a span of 13 bases. Germline V gene lookup returns CDR1 MDHEN and CDR2 SYDVKM. CDR3 DNA: TGTGCCAGCAGTTTGGGGGGGCAATGGACTGAAGCTTTCTTT. Its protein product is CASSLGGQWTEAFF.

The J gene is TRBJ2-1, the V gene TRBV5-1, with D possibly TRBD2 on 7 matching bases. Germline V gene data show CDR1 as SGHRS and CDR2 as YFSETQ. Trimming cost V 4 bases and J 8 bases, with 19 bases left between them. The CDR3 contains 15 residues. This chain's CDR3 is CASSPTGRESHEQFF. The CDR3 DNA follows: TGCGCCAGCAGCCCTACAGGGCGGGAGAGCCATGAGCAGTTCTTC.